The 24 T cell receptor beta chains listed next were all sequenced from one sample in a study of T cells in Graves' hyperthyroidism and ophthalmopathy. Researchers took RNA transcripts and amplified the TCR beta CDR3 regions from them. The study used the HTBI primer set for a first-round RT-PCR of the TCR CDR3. TCRdb fed the multiplex PCR reads into MiXCR, producing one record per CDR3 protein. The repertoire holds 550,000 to 850,000 distinct CDR3 sequences, with around 19% as singletons. Material for sequencing was blood. Receptors originate from a woman aged 45-59 years with Graves' hyperthyroidism that later progressed to Graves' ophthalmopathy.

The V call is TRBV7-3, the J call TRBJ2-3; 12 nucleotides align to TRBD2. Trimming at V came to 2 bases and at J to 2 bases, leaving 2 bases not matched to a gene. Germline V CDR1 and CDR2: SGHTA, FQGTGA. The CDR3 is made up of 16 amino acids. The CDR3 sequence: CASSLGLAGHTDTQYF. In DNA, the CDR3 is TGTGCCAGCAGCTTAGGACTAGCGGGGCACACAGATACGCAGTATTTT.

In DNA, the CDR3 is TGCAGTGCCCCCGTTTGGGCAATGTCTAACACTGAAGCTTTCTTT. Translating it yields CSAPVWAMSNTEAFF. The chain recombines TRBV20-1 with TRBJ1-1; no definite D call. V shed 6 bases and J shed 2 bases, with 19 bases lying between them. CDR1 DFQATT and CDR2 SNEGSKA come from the germline V gene (reference sequence). CDR3 size: 15 residues.

This clonotype occurred many times. The V and J genes are TRBV11-2 and TRBJ2-1, with 8 bases aligning to TRBD2. The CDR3 consists of 17 residues. V was pared by 0 bases and J by 0 bases, with 4 bases of the junction left unmatched. Germline loops: CDR1 SGHAT, CDR2 FQNNGV. The CDR3: CASSLDREGFSYNEQFF. Written as DNA, the CDR3 is TGTGCCAGCAGCTTAGATCGGGAGGGTTTCTCCTACAATGAGCAGTTCTTC.

This chain joins TRBV9 and TRBJ2-5, with D uncertain. V was pared by 4 bases and J by 0 bases, with 4 bases between. CDR1 is SGDLS, CDR2 YYNGEE, per germline. CDR3 length: 12 amino acids. CDR3 amino acids: CASSNDQETQYF. In DNA, the CDR3 is TGTGCCAGCAGCAACGACCAAGAGACCCAGTACTTC. The full variable domain, completed using reference TRBV9 and TRBJ2-5, is DSGVTQTPKHLITATGQRVTLRCSPRSGDLSVYWYQQSLDQGLQFLIQYYNGEERAKGNILERFSAQQFPDLHSELNLSSLELGDSALYFCASSNDQETQYFGPGTRLLVL.

This clonotype was seen many times. This chain joins TRBV2 and TRBJ1-1; 8 nucleotides match TRBD1. Germline assignment: CDR1 SNHLY and CDR2 FYNNEI. The CDR3 is 15 amino acids. Germline trimming cut 2 bases from V and 3 bases from J; bases unmatched to any gene: 5. The CDR3 coding sequence is TGTGCCAGCAGTGAATCGGCAGGGGGCCACACTGAAGCTTTCTTT. This translates into CASSESAGGHTEAFF. Drawing the rest from reference TRBV2 and TRBJ1-1, the complete variable domain is EPEVTQTPSHQVTQMGQEVILRCVPISNHLYFYWYRQILGQKVEFLVSFYNNEISEKSEIFDDQFSVERPDGSNFTLKIRSTKLEDSAMYFCASSESAGGHTEAFFGQGTRLTVV.

This clonotype was picked up many times. The chain links TRBV20-1 to TRBJ1-5, with D possibly being TRBD1 (5 bases). CDR1 DFQATT and CDR2 SNEGSKA come from the germline V gene (reference sequence). There are 13 residues in the CDR3. The V end lost 0 bases, the J end lost 7 bases, and 10 bases lay between the germline ends. CDR3 DNA: TGCAGTGCTAGAGATGGGGGAGGGCAGCCCCAGCATTTT. Amino acids: CSARDGGGQPQHF.

This clonotype was seen many times. CDR3 coding DNA: TGTGCCAGCAGTTTAAATAGCGGACTGCGCTCCTACGAGCAGTACTTC. As protein: CASSLNSGLRSYEQYF. This chain joins TRBV12-3 or TRBV12-4 and TRBJ2-7, with TRBD2 as a possible D gene (6 bases). This CDR3 contains 16 residues. The V gene lost 2 bases and the J gene lost 0 bases, with 14 bases spanning the gap.

The CDR3 here is CASSVEVGGASTDTQYF. The CDR3 DNA follows: TGTGCCAGCAGCGTAGAAGTGGGGGGGGCTAGCACAGATACGCAGTATTTT. The V call is TRBV9, the J call TRBJ2-3; D is possibly TRBD2 (7 bases). The CDR3 length is 17 residues. Per germline, CDR1 SGDLS and CDR2 YYNGEE. Trimming removed 0 bases from V and 0 bases from J, with 14 bases in between.

This clonotype was seen repeatedly, ten times or more. The J gene is TRBJ2-3, the V gene TRBV5-8; 9 bases agree with TRBD1. Germline trimming cut 4 bases from V and 4 bases from J; bases unmatched to any gene: 7. Per germline, CDR1 SGHTS and CDR2 YDEGEE. The CDR3 totals 15 residues. The CDR3 reads CASSHRGLLADTQYF. As DNA, the CDR3 is TGTGCCAGCAGCCACAGGGGGCTATTGGCAGATACGCAGTATTTT. Drawing the rest from reference TRBV5-8 and TRBJ2-3, the complete variable domain is EAGVTQSPTHLIKTRGQQATLRCSPISGHTSVYWYQQALGLGLQFLLWYDEGEERNRGNFPPRFSGRQFPNYSSELNVNALELEDSALYLCASSHRGLLADTQYFGPGTRLTVL.

A note on this clonotype: A junction end diverges from the germline sequence, so it may reflect a read error. The V and J genes are TRBV6-5 and TRBJ1-2; possibly TRBD1 for D (5 bases). Germline assignment: CDR1 MNHEY and CDR2 SVGAGI. CDR3 length: 14 amino acids. The CDR3 spells CASSDSMGGYGYTF. The CDR3 DNA is TGTGCCAGCAGTGACTCGATGGGGGGCTATGGCTACACCTTC.

The chain uses TRBV20-1 and TRBJ1-5, with unresolved D. Germline lookup yields CDR1 DFQATT and CDR2 SNEGSKA (reference sequence). Trimming cost V 2 bases and J 2 bases, with 10 bases left between them. The CDR3 has 14 amino acids. CDR3 in DNA: TGCAGTGCTAGAAACCCAGTCGGCAATCAGCCCCAGCATTTT. Translation gives CSARNPVGNQPQHF.

This clonotype was found many times. The V and J genes are TRBV11-2 and TRBJ2-7, with 9 nucleotides matching TRBD1. Per germline, CDR1 SGHAT and CDR2 FQNNGV. V trimming: 5 bases; J trimming: 0 bases; junction bases outside the gene matches: 11. CDR3 length: 17 amino acids. This CDR3 reads CASSLGIGQGISYEQYF. CDR3 bases: TGTGCCAGCAGCCTAGGAATAGGACAGGGGATCTCCTACGAGCAGTACTTC.

This rearrangement joins TRBV7-6 to TRBJ2-7; 9 bases are a match to TRBD2. V shed 5 bases, J shed 5 bases, and the junction held 10 bases outside the gene matches. Germline loops: CDR1 SGHVS, CDR2 FNYEAQ. There are 15 residues in the CDR3. In DNA, the CDR3 is TGTGCCAGCAGCCTAGAACAGGCGGGGGGGCACGAGCAGTACTTC. Encoded protein: CASSLEQAGGHEQYF. The full variable domain, completed using reference TRBV7-6 and TRBJ2-7, is GAGVSQSPRYKVTKRGQDVALRCDPISGHVSLYWYRQALGQGPEFLTYFNYEAQQDKSGLPNDRFSAERPEGSISTLTIQRTEQRDSAMYRCASSLEQAGGHEQYFGPGTRLTVT.

This clonotype has at least ten counts. The rearrangement uses TRBV2 and TRBJ2-3; TRBD2 matches 9 bases. Per germline, CDR1 SNHLY and CDR2 FYNNEI. This CDR3 region has 14 residues. V was pared by 8 bases and J by 0 bases, with 3 bases of the junction left unmatched. The DNA of the CDR3 is TGTGCCAGCCGGACTAGCGAGAGCACAGATACGCAGTATTTT. It translates to CASRTSESTDTQYF.

The chain links TRBV12-3 or TRBV12-4 to TRBJ1-5; D remains unclear. The CDR3 has 12 residues. V lost 5 bases, J lost 5 bases, and 7 bases lay in between. The CDR3 sequence is CASSPPYQPQHF. The CDR3 DNA reads TGTGCCAGCAGTCCCCCTTATCAGCCCCAGCATTTT.

This chain links TRBV20-1 with TRBJ2-1, with 8 nucleotides matching TRBD2. The V and J ends lost 0 bases and 9 bases, in that order; junction bases with no gene match: 13. The germline V gene encodes CDR1 DFQATT and CDR2 SNEGSKA (reference sequence). The CDR3 extends over 16 amino acids. The CDR3 loop reads CSARDRVRGADLEQFF. The CDR3 DNA is TGCAGTGCTAGAGATCGGGTGCGGGGGGCCGACCTTGAGCAGTTCTTC.

The chain carries TRBV28 and TRBJ1-5; weak D call: TRBD1 (6 bases). The V end was cut by 3 bases, the J end by 3 bases, with 12 bases between. This CDR3 region has 15 residues. Germline V gives CDR1 MDHEN, CDR2 SYDVKM. The chain's CDR3 is CASSFSAGANQPQHF. In nucleotides, the CDR3 is TGTGCCAGCAGTTTCTCGGCAGGGGCCAATCAGCCCCAGCATTTT.

The chain links TRBV4-1 to TRBJ2-7; a possible D gene is TRBD1 (6 bases). Germline V CDR1 and CDR2: MGHRA, YSYEKL. Trimming cost V 1 base and J 3 bases, with 16 bases left between them. CDR3 size: 16 residues. CDR3: CASSQVWDTGNYEQYF. The DNA for the CDR3 is TGCGCCAGCAGCCAAGTTTGGGACACAGGCAACTACGAGCAGTACTTC.

This clonotype showed up many times. V usage is TRBV12-3 or TRBV12-4 and J usage is TRBJ1-5; the D gene is possibly TRBD1 (6 bases). The CDR3 totals 14 residues. V lost 7 bases to trimming and J lost 7 bases, with 17 bases between them. As DNA, the CDR3 is TGTGCCAGCATGACCGAGGGGGGCGGACAGCCCCAGCATTTT. Translation: CASMTEGGGQPQHF.

Comments on this clonotype: A much larger clone lies one base from this, so it may be a read error. The chain is built from TRBV7-2 and TRBJ1-2, with TRBD1 identical over 9 bases. The CDR3 contains 16 residues. Germline-derived CDR1 and CDR2 are SGHTA and FQGNSA. In DNA form, the CDR3 reads TGTGCCAGCAGCTTAGATGGGGGGACAGGGAGGCATGGCCACACCTTC. It encodes CASSLDGGTGRHGHTF.

CDR3 region: CAISEGLADYYNEQFF. The CDR3, as DNA: TGTGCCATCAGTGAGGGACTAGCGGATTACTACAATGAGCAGTTCTTC. V usage is TRBV10-3 and J usage is TRBJ2-1, with 10 bases lining up with TRBD2. V lost 2 bases and J lost 3; bases outside the gene matches: 4. This CDR3 has 16 amino acids. Germline V CDR1 and CDR2: ENHRY, SYGVKD.

The chain recombines TRBV28 with TRBJ2-5, with 9 bases that match TRBD2. This CDR3 is built from 18 residues. Germline CDR1 is MDHEN and CDR2 is SYDVKM. V was pared by 1 base and J by 3 bases, with 12 bases of the junction left unmatched. This CDR3 reads CASSLSGLAGKEEETQYF. The DNA of the CDR3 is TGTGCCAGCAGTTTATCTGGGCTAGCGGGGAAGGAGGAAGAGACCCAGTACTTC.

This clonotype appeared a few times. V usage is TRBV18 and J usage is TRBJ1-5, with TRBD1 as a possible D gene (5 bases). Trimming cost V 4 bases and J 0 bases, with 10 bases left between them. CDR3 length: 15 amino acids. In germline, CDR1 is KGHSH, CDR2 LQKENI. The CDR3 bases are TGTGCCAGCTCACGCGAACAGGTTAGCAATCAGCCCCAGCATTTT. Encoded protein: CASSREQVSNQPQHF.

This clonotype was recorded a few times. The chain recombines TRBV10-3 with TRBJ1-1; 8 bases match TRBD1. Trimming removed 6 bases from V and 1 base from J; junction bases left unmatched: 4. Germline assignment: CDR1 ENHRY and CDR2 SYGVKD. The length of the CDR3 is 14 residues. The CDR3, as DNA: TGTGCCATCAGAAGGGACAGGACGAACACTGAAGCTTTCTTT. Amino acid sequence: CAIRRDRTNTEAFF.